The 5 T cell receptor beta chains below were found in one sample sequenced in a study of cytomegalovirus exposure and HLA in healthy donors. Vbeta (60) and Jbeta (13) primers were used in the PCR. Produced via immunoSEQ multiplex PCR; TCRdb's table is partial and in-frame only. Of 150,000 to 200,000 clones listed, around four fifths are singletons. Source material: PBMCs. The receptor set was obtained from a man aged 25 to 40 in good health and CMV-seronegative.

The chain recombines TRBV6-5 with TRBJ1-5; weak D call: TRBD1 (6 bases). The ends were cut back, 0 bases at V and 4 bases at J, with 10 bases in the middle. This CDR3 comprises 15 residues. Germline V gene sequence: CDR1 MNHEY, CDR2 SVGAGI. CDR3 in DNA: TGTGCCAGCAGTTACTCGCACAGGGAGAATCAGCCCCAGCATTTT. Protein sequence: CASSYSHRENQPQHF.

The chain carries TRBV7-9 and TRBJ2-5; 8 bases map to TRBD1. With V trimmed by 5 bases and J by 4 bases, 12 bases remained unmatched. Germline values: CDR1 SEHNR, CDR2 FQNEAQ (reference sequence). The CDR3 spans 16 residues. CDR3 coding DNA: TGTGCCAGCAGCACAGATCAGGGGGCGCGTTTAGAGACCCAGTACTTC. Translating it yields CASSTDQGARLETQYF.

CDR3 bases: TGTGCCACCCAACCCCTCGAGCCGTCCTACGAGCAGTACTTC. Translated: CATQPLEPSYEQYF. The V and J genes are TRBV6-6 and TRBJ2-7; D not certain. This CDR3 has 14 amino acids. Germline-derived CDR1 and CDR2 are MNHNY and SVGAGI (reference sequence). Trimming cost V 10 bases and J 1 base, with 17 bases left between them.

The chain recombines TRBV30 with TRBJ2-7; TRBD1 is a possible D gene (6 bases). The CDR3 totals 14 residues. CDR1 is GTSNPN and CDR2 is SVGIG in the germline V gene (reference sequence). Deletions cut 0 bases from V and 1 base from J, with 10 bases between. CDR3 DNA sequence: TGTGCCTGGAGTGTTGGTCAGGGGTCCTACGAGCAGTACTTC. Amino acid sequence: CAWSVGQGSYEQYF.

The chain uses TRBV10-3 and TRBJ1-2; D unresolved. There are 16 residues in the CDR3. The V end lost 4 bases, the J end lost 3 bases, and 18 bases lay between the germline ends. Germline V gene data show CDR1 as ENHRY and CDR2 as SYGVKD. The CDR3 region has the DNA TGTGCCATCAGTGCCGAGCAAATGACTTGGGACTATGGCTACACCTTC. It translates to CAISAEQMTWDYGYTF.